This TCR beta chain was sequenced during a study of T-cell reconstitution after alpha-beta-depleted transplantation in children. The CDR3 covers 14 residues. The V gene's germline CDR1 is SGHRS and CDR2 YFSETQ. With 4 bases clipped from V and 4 bases from J, the junction kept 5 bases outside the gene matches. Unique molecular identifiers were incorporated into the prepared TCRbeta library. MiXCR, applied by TCRdb to the PCR reads, yields one record per CDR3 protein. This repertoire shows approximately 490,000 distinct CDR3 sequences, roughly an eighth found once; its top ten account for around 6.1%. Sequences were derived from PBMCs from the stem cell graft donor, sampled from the stem cell graft. This receptor was taken from a human donor who donated a stem cell graft to a child with combined immunodeficiency. The gene calls are TRBV5-1 and TRBJ2-7; TRBD1 matches at 10 bases. CDR3 nucleotides: TGCGCCAGCAGCCAGACAGGGGGCCCGTACGAGCAGTACTTC. This translates into CASSQTGGPYEQYF.